The 26 T cell receptor beta chains reported below all come from one sample, sequenced in a study of blood T cell repertoires in COVID-19 (dated by TCRdb to the early 2020s). To prepare the library, the immunoSEQ multiplex PCR assay was applied. TCRdb took this table from immuneACCESS and kept in-frame rearrangements with V and J called. Such tables lack part of the clones; where checked against another copy, unresolved V genes explain under half of the gap, and the rest is unexplained. For this sample the table gives some 200,000 clones, of which under 85% were detected only once. Roughly 1.3% of the sample belongs to the ten largest clones. The specimen was peripheral blood. The receptors were sampled from a woman aged 25 to 39 with COVID-19, enrolled during active disease.

The gene calls are TRBV9 and TRBJ2-2, with 9 nucleotides matching TRBD2. Unmatched junction bases numbered 8, after V lost 4 bases and J lost 7 bases. The CDR3 runs 15 residues. Germline V gene lookup returns CDR1 SGDLS and CDR2 YYNGEE. CDR3 in DNA: TGTGCCAGCAGCCGCGGGGGGGCCAGAGGCGGGGAGCTGTTTTTT. Translated, it gives CASSRGGARGGELFF.

V usage is TRBV24-1 and J usage is TRBJ2-3; 10 positions match TRBD2. The V gene end was trimmed by 3 bases and the J gene end by 2 bases; junction bases not matched to a gene: 4. The CDR3 is 16 amino acids. The germline gives CDR1 KGHDR, CDR2 SFDVKD. The CDR3 sequence is CATSDGAGGITDTQYF. CDR3 nucleotide sequence: TGTGCCACCAGTGATGGAGCGGGAGGGATCACAGATACGCAGTATTTT.

There are a few counts of this clone. The chain combines TRBV19 with TRBJ2-1, with D possibly matching TRBD2 (6 bases). The CDR3 is 14 residues long. With 3 bases removed from V and 6 bases from J, the gap between germline ends came to 12 bases. Germline V gives CDR1 LNHDA, CDR2 SQIVND (reference sequence). The CDR3 bases are TGTGCCAGTAGTATGGTGGTGGAGGGCAATGAGCAGTTCTTC. Residues: CASSMVVEGNEQFF. The full variable domain, rest sourced from reference TRBV19 and TRBJ2-1, is DGGITQSPKYLFRKEGQNVTLSCEQNLNHDAMYWYRQDPGQGLRLIYYSQIVNDFQKGDIAEGYSVSREKKESFPLTVTSAQKNPTAFYLCASSMVVEGNEQFFGPGTRLTVL.

The chain is built from TRBV5-1 and TRBJ2-5; D possibly corresponds to TRBD1 (5 bases). This CDR3 contains 14 residues. Trimming stripped 0 bases from V and 5 bases from J, with 11 bases between. The germline V gene encodes CDR1 SGHRS and CDR2 YFSETQ. CDR3 bases: TGCGCCAGCAGCTTGGCCGTGGGGCGGGAGACCCAGTACTTC. Translating it yields CASSLAVGRETQYF. Complete variable domain (other parts from reference TRBV5-1 and TRBJ2-5): KAGVTQTPRYLIKTRGQQVTLSCSPISGHRSVSWYQQTPGQGLQFLFEYFSETQRNKGNFPGRFSGRQFSNSRSEMNVSTLELGDSALYLCASSLAVGRETQYFGPGTRLLVL.

This chain connects TRBV5-5 to TRBJ2-1, with 13 bases fitting TRBD2. Germline lookup yields CDR1 SGHKS and CDR2 YYEKEE (reference sequence). This CDR3 contains 17 residues. V was pared by 0 bases and J by 8 bases, with 8 bases of the junction left unmatched. The CDR3 sequence is CASSLVILAGGGYEQFF. In DNA form, the CDR3 reads TGTGCCAGCAGCTTGGTAATACTAGCGGGAGGGGGCTATGAGCAGTTCTTC.

This sequence joins TRBV7-2 and TRBJ1-3, with 9 bases that match TRBD1. The CDR3 spans 17 residues. V shed 5 bases, J shed 1 base, and the junction held 9 bases outside the gene matches. The germline V gene has CDR1 SGHTA and CDR2 FQGNSA. The chain's CDR3 is CASSRPTGGGSGNTIYF. DNA for the CDR3: TGTGCCAGCAGCCGTCCTACAGGGGGCGGATCTGGAAACACCATATATTTT. The full variable domain, rest sourced from reference TRBV7-2 and TRBJ1-3, is GAGVSQSPSNKVTEKGKDVELRCDPISGHTALYWYRQSLGQGLEFLIYFQGNSAPDKSGLPSDRFSAERTGGSVSTLTIQRTQQEDSAVYLCASSRPTGGGSGNTIYFGEGSWLTVV.

CDR3 amino acids: CASSLAGTGFYEQYF. In DNA form, the CDR3 reads TGCGCCAGCAGCTTGGCCGGGACAGGCTTCTACGAGCAGTACTTC. V and J are TRBV5-1 and TRBJ2-7; 8 nucleotides line up with TRBD1. CDR1 is SGHRS, CDR2 YFSETQ, per germline. Losses at the gene ends were 0 bases for V and 3 bases for J; bases not matched to a gene: 5. The CDR3 length is 15 residues.

V is TRBV29-1 and J is TRBJ1-1; a weak D match, TRBD1 (5 bases). Germline V lookup: CDR1 SQVTM, CDR2 ANQGSEA. Trimming stripped 4 bases from V and 0 bases from J, with 6 bases between. The CDR3 extends over 12 amino acids. CDR3 sequence (DNA): TGCAGCGTTGGGGGGGTGAACACTGAAGCTTTCTTT. Its translation: CSVGGVNTEAFF.

The chain uses TRBV11-2 and TRBJ2-1; 7 nucleotides line up with TRBD2. V shed 2 bases and J 10 bases; nucleotides not matched to a gene: 14. The germline V gene encodes CDR1 SGHAT and CDR2 FQNNGV. The CDR3 is 16 residues long. CDR3 loop: CASSLSAGVPLREQFF. CDR3 bases: TGTGCCAGCAGCTTATCCGCGGGGGTGCCGCTCAGAGAGCAGTTCTTC.

The CDR3 coding sequence is TGTGCCAGCAGCCAAGAAGCCGGGAGGGGCCCAGATACGCAGTATTTT. Protein: CASSQEAGRGPDTQYF. This chain links TRBV4-2 with TRBJ2-3; 8 bases fit TRBD2. Per germline, CDR1 LGHNA and CDR2 YNFKEQ. This CDR3 has 16 residues. J was trimmed by 4 bases and V by 0 bases; bases with no gene match: 6.

This clone has just one count. The V call is TRBV5-4, the J call TRBJ1-2; 10 bases align to TRBD1. CDR3 length: 16 residues. Germline CDR1 reads SGHNT; CDR2 reads YYREEE (reference sequence). V shed 3 bases, J shed 4 bases, and the junction held 9 bases outside the gene matches. This CDR3 reads CASSSHTGQGLYGYTF. DNA for the CDR3: TGTGCCAGCAGCTCACACACGGGACAGGGGCTCTATGGCTACACCTTC.

V usage is TRBV11-2 and J usage is TRBJ1-4; tentative D call: TRBD1 (5 bases). The CDR3 has 15 amino acids. V lost 5 bases to trimming and J lost 0 bases, with 10 bases between them. Germline CDR1 is SGHAT and CDR2 is FQNNGV. CDR3 amino acids: CASSPAGATNEKLFF. The CDR3 nucleotides read TGTGCCAGCAGCCCCGCGGGGGCAACTAATGAAAAACTGTTTTTT.

As to this clone: The junction departs from the called germline gene at one end, perhaps through a read error. V gene TRBV24-1 combines with J gene TRBJ2-2, with a tentative D call TRBD2 (6 bases). From germline, CDR1 is KGHDR and CDR2 SFDVKD. The CDR3 is made up of 13 amino acids. Here the CDR3 DNA reads TGTGCCACCGGGGAGGCGAAGACCGGGGAGCTGTTTTTT. Its translation: CATGEAKTGELFF.

The chain links TRBV4-2 to TRBJ2-7; D perhaps matches TRBD2 (5 bases). With 0 bases removed from V and 10 bases from J, the gap between germline ends came to 22 bases. The length of the CDR3 is 16 residues. Germline values: CDR1 LGHNA, CDR2 YNFKEQ. The CDR3 DNA follows: TGTGCCAGCAGCCAAGAAGCGAGGGCTGGGGTTCGGGAACAGTACTTC. This gives the protein CASSQEARAGVREQYF.

The chain is built from TRBV1 and TRBJ1-1. TRBV1 corresponds to a pseudogene. The CDR3 loop spans 17 amino acids. The CDR3 spells CTSSQEADLVMNTEAFF. For the CDR3, the DNA is TGCACCAGCAGCCAAGAGGCAGATCTAGTCATGAACACTGAAGCTTTCTTT.

This chain connects TRBV28 to TRBJ2-3, with D possibly matching TRBD1 (6 bases). CDR1 and CDR2 from the germline V gene are MDHEN and SYDVKM. V lost 0 bases and J lost 0, with 10 bases in between. The CDR3 contains 16 residues. The CDR3 sequence: CASSLWVTGSTDTQYF. CDR3 DNA sequence: TGTGCCAGCAGTTTATGGGTCACAGGGAGCACAGATACGCAGTATTTT.

The V gene is TRBV11-2, the J gene TRBJ2-3, with D maybe TRBD2 (6 bases). Germline CDR1 SGHAT, CDR2 FQNNGV. This CDR3 spans 15 amino acids. V lost 5 bases and J lost 2, with 14 bases in between. CDR3 coding DNA: TGTGCCAGCAGCATTCAACGGGGGTACACAGATACGCAGTATTTT. Amino acids: CASSIQRGYTDTQYF.

A word on this clone: Compared with germline, one end of the junction differs, possibly owing to a read error. The gene calls are TRBV6-6 and TRBJ1-2; 9 positions match TRBD1. This CDR3 contains 17 residues. Germline assignment: CDR1 MNHNY and CDR2 SVGAGI (reference sequence). The CDR3 spells CAGSPNIQGAVGYGYTF. CDR3 bases: TGTGCCGGCAGTCCGAACATACAGGGGGCTGTTGGCTATGGCTACACCTTC.

J is TRBJ1-1 and V is TRBV29-1; D remains unclear. Germline values: CDR1 SQVTM, CDR2 ANQGSEA. V was shortened by 4 bases and J by 5 bases, with 5 bases between the two germline ends. CDR3 length equals 10 residues. CDR3 DNA: TGCAGCGTTGCACGGACTGAAGCTTTCTTT. Translated, it gives CSVARTEAFF.

The chain recombines TRBV7-9 with TRBJ2-4; TRBD2 is a possible D gene (7 bases). The CDR3 totals 17 residues. The V end lost 1 base, the J end lost 0 bases, and 13 bases lay between the germline ends. Germline V gene sequence: CDR1 SEHNR, CDR2 FQNEAQ (reference sequence). The CDR3 spells CASSLVGGPGAKNIQYF. The CDR3 nucleotides are TGTGCCAGCAGCTTAGTGGGGGGGCCCGGAGCCAAAAACATTCAGTACTTC. Drawing the rest from reference TRBV7-9 and TRBJ2-4, the complete variable domain is DTGVSQNPRHKITKRGQNVTFRCDPISEHNRLYWYRQTLGQGPEFLTYFQNEAQLEKSRLLSDRFSAERPKGSFSTLEIQRTEQGDSAMYLCASSLVGGPGAKNIQYFGAGTRLSVL.

The chain uses TRBV5-4 and TRBJ2-5, with a weak D call TRBD2 (5 bases). The germline V gene has CDR1 SGHNT and CDR2 YYREEE (reference sequence). Trimming cost V 6 bases and J 1 base, with 16 bases left between them. The CDR3 runs to 15 residues. CDR3 sequence (DNA): TGTGCCAGCACCGAAGGCGGGCTAGCCCAAGAGACCCAGTACTTC. It translates to CASTEGGLAQETQYF.

The chain employs TRBV29-1 and TRBJ1-1; D not resolved. Trimming cost V 6 bases and J 0 bases, with 5 bases left between them. The CDR3 spans 11 residues. From germline, CDR1 is SQVTM and CDR2 ANQGSEA. CDR3 amino acids: CSVVMNTEAFF. The CDR3, as DNA: TGCAGCGTCGTAATGAACACTGAAGCTTTCTTT. Supplemented by reference TRBV29-1 and TRBJ1-1, the full variable domain reads SAVISQKPSRDICQRGTSLTIQCQVDSQVTMMFWYRQQPGQSLTLIATANQGSEATYESGFVIDKFPISRPNLTFSTLTVSNMSPEDSSIYLCSVVMNTEAFFGQGTRLTVV.

The CDR3 DNA reads as TGTGCCAGCGCTACGGGACAGGGGTCCGGGGAGCTGTTTTTT. The encoded protein is CASATGQGSGELFF. J is TRBJ2-2 and V is TRBV11-2; 10 bases line up with TRBD1. The junction had 6 bases not matched to a gene; V was cut back by 8 bases and J by 6 bases. The CDR3 length is 14 residues. Germline CDR1 reads SGHAT; CDR2 reads FQNNGV.

This chain links TRBV7-2 with TRBJ2-7; D not certain. CDR1 is SGHTA, CDR2 FQGNSA, per germline. The CDR3 is 11 residues long. The V end lost 5 bases, the J end lost 5 bases, and 7 bases lay between the germline ends. For the CDR3, the DNA is TGTGCCAGCAGCCCCCAGAACGAGCAGTACTTC. Translated, it gives CASSPQNEQYF.

The chain joins TRBV12-3 or TRBV12-4 to TRBJ1-2; no clear D gene. Trimming took 2 bases from V and 6 from J, leaving 10 bases between them. This CDR3 region has 13 residues. The CDR3 nucleotides read TGTGCCAGCAGTTTATCTGAGGAAAATGGCTACACCTTC. Protein: CASSLSEENGYTF.

This clone was found many times. As DNA, the CDR3 is TGTGCCAGCAGCGAGGGACAGGACACAGATACGCAGTATTTT. Translating gives CASSEGQDTDTQYF. The chain recombines TRBV6-4 with TRBJ2-3; TRBD1 aligns across 8 bases. This CDR3 contains 14 residues. Trimming at V came to 6 bases and at J to 2 bases, leaving 4 bases not matched to a gene. Germline-derived CDR1 and CDR2 are MRHNA and SNTAGT.